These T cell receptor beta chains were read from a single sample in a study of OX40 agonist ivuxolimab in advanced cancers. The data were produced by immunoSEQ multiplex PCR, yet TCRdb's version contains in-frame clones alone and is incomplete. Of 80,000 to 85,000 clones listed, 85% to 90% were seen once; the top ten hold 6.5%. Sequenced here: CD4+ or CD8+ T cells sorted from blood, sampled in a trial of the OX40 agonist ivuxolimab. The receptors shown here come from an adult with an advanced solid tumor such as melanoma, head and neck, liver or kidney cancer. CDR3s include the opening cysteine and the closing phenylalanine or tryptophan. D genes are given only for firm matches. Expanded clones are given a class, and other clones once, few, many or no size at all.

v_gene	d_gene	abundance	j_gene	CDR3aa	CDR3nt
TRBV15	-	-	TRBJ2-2	CATSGNPDTGELFF	TGTGCCACCAGCGGCAATCCGGACACCGGGGAGCTGTTTTTT
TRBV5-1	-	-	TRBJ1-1	CASTGIVNTEAFF	TGCGCCAGTACAGGGATCGTGAACACTGAAGCTTTCTTT
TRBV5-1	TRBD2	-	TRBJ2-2	CASSLSSGGASELFF	TGCGCCAGCAGTCTGTCTAGCGGGGGGGCCTCAGAGCTGTTTTTT
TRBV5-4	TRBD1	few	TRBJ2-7	CASSKDRTYEQYF	TGTGCCAGCAGCAAGGACAGGACCTACGAGCAGTACTTC
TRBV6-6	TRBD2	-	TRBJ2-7	CASEEPSGGEQYF	TGTGCCAGTGAGGAGCCTTCGGGGGGCGAGCAGTACTTC
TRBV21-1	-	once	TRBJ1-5	CASSRRRSPGNQPQHF	TGTGCCAGCAGCCGGAGGAGGAGTCCTGGCAATCAGCCCCAGCATTTT
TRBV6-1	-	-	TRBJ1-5	CASSEVTGVQHF	TGTGCCAGCAGTGAAGTCACAGGTGTCCAGCATTTT
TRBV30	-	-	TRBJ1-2	CAWSGDYGYTF	TGTGCCTGGAGTGGTGACTATGGCTACACCTTC
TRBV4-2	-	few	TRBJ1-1	CASSQGGNTEAFF	TGTGCCAGCAGCCAAGGGGGGAACACTGAAGCTTTCTTT
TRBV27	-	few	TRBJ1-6	CASSEGFYNSPLHF	TGTGCCAGCAGTGAGGGGTTCTATAATTCACCCCTCCACTTT
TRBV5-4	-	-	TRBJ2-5	CASSLQETQYF	TGTGCCAGCAGCCTACAAGAGACCCAGTACTTC
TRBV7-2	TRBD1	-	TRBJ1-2	CASRSLDRGVYGYTF	TGTGCCAGCAGATCTCTGGACAGGGGCGTCTATGGCTACACCTTC
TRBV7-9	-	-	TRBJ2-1	CAHWGGNNEQFF	TGTGCCCATTGGGGGGGCAACAATGAGCAGTTCTTC
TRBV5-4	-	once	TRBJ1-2	CASSLGGRENYGYTF	TGTGCCAGCAGCTTGGGAGGGAGAGAGAACTATGGCTACACCTTC
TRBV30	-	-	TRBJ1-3	CAWSVGTIYF	TGTGCCTGGAGCGTCGGCACCATATATTTT
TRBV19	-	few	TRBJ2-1	CASSSRDASSYNEQFF	TGTGCCAGTAGTTCCAGGGACGCCAGCTCCTACAATGAGCAGTTCTTC
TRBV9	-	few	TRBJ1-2	CASSVGTGANYGYTF	TGTGCCAGCAGCGTAGGTACAGGCGCTAACTATGGCTACACCTTC
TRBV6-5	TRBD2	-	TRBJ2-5	CASSPTSGRRKTQYF	TGTGCCAGCAGTCCGACTAGCGGGAGGCGAAAGACCCAGTACTTC
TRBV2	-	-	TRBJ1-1	CANSAGTDVAFF	TGTGCCAACTCCGCCGGGACGGACGTAGCTTTCTTT
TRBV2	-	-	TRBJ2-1	CASSLAYGGWEQFF	TGTGCCAGCAGCTTAGCGTATGGGGGCTGGGAGCAGTTCTTC